The rows below give T cell receptor beta chains drawn from one sample of a study of early T cells in non-severe SARS-CoV-2 infection. TCRdb reanalysed the 5' RACE reads using MiXCR and keeps one entry per CDR3 protein. Of about 26,000 distinct CDR3 sequences listed, roughly 4.2% are singletons. Sequences were obtained from whole blood. Receptors were obtained from an adult who was a healthcare worker with PCR-confirmed SARS-CoV-2 infection or an uninfected control (not recorded which). Both conserved end residues are part of each CDR3. Each record gives: CDR3 DNA, CDR3 protein, clone size, J gene, V gene, D gene. The D gene is left open where the match is weak. Rows give clone size only sometimes, using once, few, many, or a class for an expanded clone.

CDR3nt: TGTGCCAGCAGCCCGGGACAGACCGGGGAGCTGTTTTTT; CDR3aa: CASSPGQTGELFF; abundance: many; j_gene: TRBJ2-2; v_gene: TRBV9; d_gene: TRBD1
CDR3nt: TGCGCCAGCAGCCAAGGGCGGGGGGTAACAGATACGCAGTATTTT; CDR3aa: CASSQGRGVTDTQYF; abundance: many; j_gene: TRBJ2-3; v_gene: TRBV4-3; d_gene: TRBD2
CDR3nt: TGCAGTGCCGGCTACGAGCAGTACTTC; CDR3aa: CSAGYEQYF; abundance: many; j_gene: TRBJ2-7; v_gene: TRBV20-1; d_gene: NA
CDR3nt: TGTGCCAGCAGCTCACTCGGCGGACAGGGGGCAAAAACTGAAGCTTTCTTT; CDR3aa: CASSSLGGQGAKTEAFF; abundance: few; j_gene: TRBJ1-1; v_gene: TRBV5-4; d_gene: TRBD1
CDR3nt: TGTGCCAGTACCGGACTAGATGACCTAACAGATACGCAGTATTTT; CDR3aa: CASTGLDDLTDTQYF; abundance: many; j_gene: TRBJ2-3; v_gene: TRBV19; d_gene: TRBD2
CDR3nt: TGCGCCAGCAGCCAAGATCTGGGCAGGGCCCCAGATACGCAGTATTTT; CDR3aa: CASSQDLGRAPDTQYF; abundance: many; j_gene: TRBJ2-3; v_gene: TRBV4-3; d_gene: NA
CDR3nt: TGTGCCAGCTACCCAGGGACAGGCCTCTCCTACGAGCAGTACTTC; CDR3aa: CASYPGTGLSYEQYF; abundance: few; j_gene: TRBJ2-7; v_gene: TRBV7-8; d_gene: TRBD1
CDR3nt: TGTGCCAGCAGTTTAGTTGTTAGTCCGGACAGCTCCTACAATGAGCAGTTCTTC; CDR3aa: CASSLVVSPDSSYNEQFF; abundance: many; j_gene: TRBJ2-1; v_gene: TRBV12-3/TRBV12-4; d_gene: NA
CDR3nt: TGTGCCAGCAGTTACCACGGGGCCGGTCAGCCCCAGCATTTT; CDR3aa: CASSYHGAGQPQHF; abundance: many; j_gene: TRBJ1-5; v_gene: TRBV6-5; d_gene: NA
CDR3nt: TGTGCCAGCAGCCTAGCGGGGGTTGGGGCCAACGTCCTGACTTTC; CDR3aa: CASSLAGVGANVLTF; abundance: NA; j_gene: TRBJ2-6; v_gene: TRBV7-9; d_gene: TRBD2
CDR3nt: TGTGCCAGCAGTGAAGAGATGGGGGTATTCGGAACATACGAGCAGTACTTC; CDR3aa: CASSEEMGVFGTYEQYF; abundance: medium-sized; j_gene: TRBJ2-7; v_gene: TRBV6-1; d_gene: NA
CDR3nt: TGTGCCATCAGTGGGGGGGACACCCAAGAGACCCAGTACTTC; CDR3aa: CAISGGDTQETQYF; abundance: many; j_gene: TRBJ2-5; v_gene: TRBV10-3; d_gene: NA
CDR3nt: TGCAGCGTTGAATGGGGGACTAGCGAGACCTACGAGCAGTACTTC; CDR3aa: CSVEWGTSETYEQYF; abundance: many; j_gene: TRBJ2-7; v_gene: TRBV29-1; d_gene: TRBD2
CDR3nt: TGTGCCAGCAGCTCCCGGACGCTCCCTGAAGCTTTCTTT; CDR3aa: CASSSRTLPEAFF; abundance: many; j_gene: TRBJ1-1; v_gene: TRBV7-9; d_gene: NA
CDR3nt: TGTGCCAGTAGTCACCCTGGGACAGGGGCCTACAATGAGCAGTTCTTC; CDR3aa: CASSHPGTGAYNEQFF; abundance: many; j_gene: TRBJ2-1; v_gene: TRBV19; d_gene: TRBD1
CDR3nt: TGTGCCAGCAGTTCCAAAAGACTGGCTGGCACTGAAGCTTTCTTT; CDR3aa: CASSSKRLAGTEAFF; abundance: many; j_gene: TRBJ1-1; v_gene: TRBV27; d_gene: NA
CDR3nt: TGTGCCAGCAGTTTAGGTTTACACGGCGAAGCTTTCTTT; CDR3aa: CASSLGLHGEAFF; abundance: many; j_gene: TRBJ1-1; v_gene: TRBV12-3/TRBV12-4; d_gene: NA
CDR3nt: TGTGCCAGCAGTTACCGGACAGGGGGCTCTGGAAACACCATATATTTT; CDR3aa: CASSYRTGGSGNTIYF; abundance: many; j_gene: TRBJ1-3; v_gene: TRBV6-6; d_gene: TRBD1
CDR3nt: TGTGCCAGCTCCGGGACAGTAAAGTTTGAGGACAATCAGCCCCAGCATTTT; CDR3aa: CASSGTVKFEDNQPQHF; abundance: many; j_gene: TRBJ1-5; v_gene: TRBV6-4; d_gene: TRBD1
CDR3nt: TGTGCCATCAGTGACTTCACTAGCGGGACCACAGATACGCAGTATTTT; CDR3aa: CAISDFTSGTTDTQYF; abundance: few; j_gene: TRBJ2-3; v_gene: TRBV10-3; d_gene: TRBD2
CDR3nt: TGTGCCAGCAGCCCTGACAAGGGGCGAGAAAAACTGTTTTTT; CDR3aa: CASSPDKGREKLFF; abundance: many; j_gene: TRBJ1-4; v_gene: TRBV12-3/TRBV12-4; d_gene: NA
CDR3nt: TGCAGCGTTGGTGTTCCGGTCTCGAACACTGAAGCTTTCTTT; CDR3aa: CSVGVPVSNTEAFF; abundance: many; j_gene: TRBJ1-1; v_gene: TRBV29-1; d_gene: NA
CDR3nt: TGTGCCAGCAGCTTGGGGGACAGGACCTACGAGCAGTACTTC; CDR3aa: CASSLGDRTYEQYF; abundance: many; j_gene: TRBJ2-7; v_gene: TRBV5-6; d_gene: TRBD1
CDR3nt: TGTGCCAGCAGCCCACGTGACAGATACACTGAAGCTTTCTTT; CDR3aa: CASSPRDRYTEAFF; abundance: many; j_gene: TRBJ1-1; v_gene: TRBV7-2; d_gene: NA
CDR3nt: TGTGCCTGGAGTGATCGGGGGAACACTGAAGCTTTCTTT; CDR3aa: CAWSDRGNTEAFF; abundance: many; j_gene: TRBJ1-1; v_gene: TRBV30; d_gene: NA
CDR3nt: TGTGCCAGCATCGGGCTGGGAAACACCATATATTTT; CDR3aa: CASIGLGNTIYF; abundance: many; j_gene: TRBJ1-3; v_gene: TRBV6-1; d_gene: NA
CDR3nt: TGTGCCAGCAGCTTACTTACGGACAGGGGATATGGCTACACCTTC; CDR3aa: CASSLLTDRGYGYTF; abundance: few; j_gene: TRBJ1-2; v_gene: TRBV7-9; d_gene: TRBD1
CDR3nt: TGCAGCGTTGAACCCGACAGGGGAGAGACCCAGTACTTC; CDR3aa: CSVEPDRGETQYF; abundance: many; j_gene: TRBJ2-5; v_gene: TRBV29-1; d_gene: TRBD1
CDR3nt: TGTGCCACCAGCAGAGATAGGAACAGGGAGGACAAAAACATTCAGTACTTC; CDR3aa: CATSRDRNREDKNIQYF; abundance: many; j_gene: TRBJ2-4; v_gene: TRBV15; d_gene: NA
CDR3nt: TGTGCTAGTGGATCCGACAGGGATGGTGAGACCCAGTACTTC; CDR3aa: CASGSDRDGETQYF; abundance: many; j_gene: TRBJ2-5; v_gene: TRBV12-5; d_gene: TRBD1
CDR3nt: TGCGCCAGCAGCCGTGGTGGACAGGGTGGTCTCACCGGGGAGCTGTTTTTT; CDR3aa: CASSRGGQGGLTGELFF; abundance: many; j_gene: TRBJ2-2; v_gene: TRBV5-1; d_gene: TRBD1
CDR3nt: TGCAGTGCTAGTCCGGGGGGAGGGGCAGATACGCAGTATTTT; CDR3aa: CSASPGGGADTQYF; abundance: many; j_gene: TRBJ2-3; v_gene: TRBV20-1; d_gene: TRBD2